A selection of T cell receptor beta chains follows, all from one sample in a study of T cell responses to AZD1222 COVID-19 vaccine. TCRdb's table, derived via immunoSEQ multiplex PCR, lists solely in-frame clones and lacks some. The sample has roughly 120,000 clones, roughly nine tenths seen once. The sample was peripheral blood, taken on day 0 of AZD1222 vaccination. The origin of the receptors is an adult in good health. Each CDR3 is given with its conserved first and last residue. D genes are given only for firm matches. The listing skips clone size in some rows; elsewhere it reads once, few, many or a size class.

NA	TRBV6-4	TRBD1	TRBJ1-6	CASSDSEGDTGDNSPLHF	TGTGCCAGCAGTGACTCGGAGGGGGATACAGGGGACAATTCACCCCTCCACTTT
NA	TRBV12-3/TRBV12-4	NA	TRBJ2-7	CASSPGHGYEQYF	TGTGCCAGCAGCCCGGGACATGGCTACGAGCAGTACTTC
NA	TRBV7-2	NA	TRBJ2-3	CASSSGDPRDTQYF	TGTGCCAGCAGCTCCGGAGATCCAAGAGATACGCAGTATTTT
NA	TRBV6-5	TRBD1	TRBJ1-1	CASSPIRGTGRAFF	TGTGCCAGCAGCCCAATCCGCGGGACAGGGAGGGCTTTCTTT
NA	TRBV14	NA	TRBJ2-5	CASSPGLGRQETQYF	TGTGCCAGCAGCCCGGGACTGGGTAGGCAAGAGACCCAGTACTTC
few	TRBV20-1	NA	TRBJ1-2	CSAIFRESYTF	TGCAGTGCGATCTTCAGGGAAAGCTACACCTTC
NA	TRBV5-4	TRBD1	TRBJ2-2	CASSPGTGVNTGELFF	TGTGCCAGCAGCCCGGGGACAGGGGTAAACACCGGGGAGCTGTTTTTT
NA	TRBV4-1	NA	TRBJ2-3	CASSPTASTDTQYF	TGCGCCAGCAGCCCGACGGCCAGCACAGATACGCAGTATTTT
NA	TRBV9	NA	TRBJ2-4	CASSYRDGVAKNIQYF	TGTGCCAGCAGCTACCGGGACGGTGTAGCCAAAAACATTCAGTACTTC
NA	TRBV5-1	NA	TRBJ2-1	CASSSPGYSYNEQFF	TGCGCCAGCAGCTCCCCCGGCTACTCCTACAATGAGCAGTTCTTC
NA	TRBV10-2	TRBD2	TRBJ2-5	CASSESLAGGTETQYF	TGCGCCAGCAGTGAGTCCCTAGCGGGGGGGACAGAGACCCAGTACTTC
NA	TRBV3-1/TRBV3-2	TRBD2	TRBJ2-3	CASSMGLAGGQGDTQYF	TGTGCCAGCAGCATGGGACTAGCGGGGGGCCAAGGAGATACGCAGTATTTT
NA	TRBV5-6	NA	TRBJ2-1	CASSVPVADLSYNEQFF	TGTGCCAGCAGCGTGCCAGTGGCGGATCTCTCCTACAATGAGCAGTTCTTC
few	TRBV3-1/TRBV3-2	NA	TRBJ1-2	CASSPRQSYGYTF	TGTGCCAGCAGCCCCCGGCAGTCGTATGGCTACACCTTC
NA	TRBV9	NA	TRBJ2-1	CASSVRGGVIGNEQFF	TGTGCCAGCAGCGTAAGGGGCGGGGTGATAGGGAATGAGCAGTTCTTC
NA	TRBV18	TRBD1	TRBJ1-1	CASSPVPQGASRHTEAFF	TGTGCCAGCTCACCGGTCCCGCAGGGGGCGAGTAGGCACACTGAAGCTTTCTTT
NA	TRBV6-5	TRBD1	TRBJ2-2	CASRPGDRAGELFF	TGTGCCAGCAGACCAGGGGACAGGGCCGGGGAGCTGTTTTTT
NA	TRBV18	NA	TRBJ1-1	CASSGGGSGTEAFF	TGTGCCAGCTCAGGCGGAGGGAGTGGGACTGAAGCTTTCTTT
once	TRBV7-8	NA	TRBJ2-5	CASSLSARKETQYF	TGTGCCAGCAGCTTAAGTGCGCGGAAAGAGACCCAGTACTTC
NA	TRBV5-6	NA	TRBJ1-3	CASSLNTGGNTIYF	TGTGCCAGCAGCCTGAATACAGGGGGAAACACCATATATTTT
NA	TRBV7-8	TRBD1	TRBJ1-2	CASSSRDRGPDYGYTF	TGTGCCAGCAGCTCCAGGGACAGGGGGCCTGACTATGGCTACACCTTC
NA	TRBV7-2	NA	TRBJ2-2	CASSLGLGNTGELFF	TGTGCCAGCAGCTTAGGACTAGGGAACACCGGGGAGCTGTTTTTT